Following are 5 T cell receptor beta chains from one sample sequenced in a study of blood T cell repertoires in COVID-19 (dated by TCRdb to about 2020). Library construction relied on the immunoSEQ multiplex PCR assay. TCRdb re-hosts the immuneACCESS table, in-frame sequences only. Its copies lack some clones; in the studies checked, an unresolved V gene accounts for under half of them, and the cause for the rest is not known. This sample holds roughly 92,000 clones; roughly 91% were observed only once. The biggest ten clones account for 4.9% of the sample. The sample taken for sequencing was peripheral blood. These receptor sequences come from a woman of 80 years or more with acute or convalescent COVID-19.

This chain joins TRBV5-6 and TRBJ1-1; D ambiguous. Germline CDR1 reads SGHDT; CDR2 reads YYEEEE. Trimming took 0 bases from V and 0 from J, leaving 3 bases between them. The CDR3 is 13 amino acids. The CDR3 nucleotides read TGTGCCAGCAGCTTGGACTTGAACACTGAAGCTTTCTTT. Its translation: CASSLDLNTEAFF.

V usage is TRBV3-1 (or the pseudogene TRBV3-2) and J usage is TRBJ1-2, with 8 bases aligning to TRBD1. CDR3 length equals 21 residues. V was clipped by 2 bases and J by 1 base; unmatched bases: 21. Germline V gene data show CDR1 as LGHDT and CDR2 as YNNKEL (reference sequence). CDR3 loop: CASSQFIRGQDPDHLNYGYTF. The CDR3 DNA sequence: TGTGCCAGCAGCCAATTTATAAGGGGACAGGATCCAGACCACCTTAACTATGGCTACACCTTC.

The chain carries TRBV5-1 and TRBJ1-1; a weak D match, TRBD1 (6 bases). Per the germline V gene, CDR1 is SGHRS and CDR2 is YFSETQ. This CDR3 region has 13 residues. V lost 0 bases, J lost 3 bases, and 6 bases lay in between. CDR3 nucleotides: TGCGCCAGCAGCTTGGACAGGGACACTGAAGCTTTCTTT. Translating gives CASSLDRDTEAFF.

CDR3 nucleotide sequence: TGTGCCAGCAGCCAGCGGGGGTACAACAATGAGCAGTTCTTC. Translating gives CASSQRGYNNEQFF. The rearrangement joins TRBV3-1 (or the pseudogene TRBV3-2) to TRBJ2-1; 7 bases match TRBD2. CDR3 size: 14 residues. The trim removed 3 bases at V and 5 bases at J, leaving 4 bases unmatched. Germline V gene data show CDR1 as LGHDT and CDR2 as YNNKEL (reference sequence).

The chain combines TRBV7-9 with TRBJ2-1, with 7 positions matching TRBD2. This CDR3 comprises 16 residues. V shed 4 bases, J shed 5 bases, and the junction held 11 bases outside the gene matches. Germline assignment: CDR1 SEHNR and CDR2 FQNEAQ (reference sequence). The CDR3 nucleotides are TGTGCCAGCAGCTCCCTAGTCACTAGCGTTCACAATGAGCAGTTCTTC. Translating gives CASSSLVTSVHNEQFF.